The 10 T cell receptor beta chains reported below all come from one sample, sequenced in a study of cytotoxic CD8 clonotypes in ibrutinib-treated CLL. Produced via immunoSEQ multiplex PCR; TCRdb's table is partial and in-frame only. The sample consists of 250,000 to 350,000 clones, approximately 76% of them appearing once. The specimen comprised PBMCs, sampled at disease progression, from a patient treated with ibrutinib. The receptors were gathered from a human donor with chronic lymphocytic leukemia.

Points on this clone: This sample also contains other DNA sequences that code for the same CDR3. The CDR3 DNA follows: TGTGCCAGCTCACCAACTGGCTACGAGCAGTACTTC. Translation gives CASSPTGYEQYF. The chain combines TRBV18 with TRBJ2-7, with D unclear. CDR3 length: 12 amino acids. With 2 bases removed from V and 3 bases from J, the gap between germline ends came to 5 bases. Germline V gives CDR1 KGHSH, CDR2 LQKENI. Using reference TRBV18 and TRBJ2-7 for the parts outside the CDR3, the full variable domain is NAGVMQNPRHLVRRRGQEARLRCSPMKGHSHVYWYRQLPEEGLKFMVYLQKENIIDESGMPKERFSAEFPKEGPSILRIQQVVRGDSAAYFCASSPTGYEQYFGPGTRLTVT.

The J gene is TRBJ2-3, the V gene TRBV7-9, with D perhaps matching TRBD1 or TRBD2 (5 bases each). The CDR3 loop spans 14 amino acids. Trimming stripped 1 base from V and 5 bases from J, with 10 bases between. In germline, CDR1 is SEHNR, CDR2 FQNEAQ (reference sequence). CDR3 sequence reads: CASSLEGPGDTQYF. Here the CDR3 DNA reads TGTGCCAGCAGCTTAGAGGGACCCGGAGATACGCAGTATTTT.

The chain uses TRBV6-6 and TRBJ2-1; 11 nucleotides agree with TRBD2. The CDR3 covers 14 residues. The V and J ends lost 6 bases and 8 bases, in that order; junction bases with no gene match: 6. The germline CDR1 and CDR2 sequences are MNHNY and SVGAGI (reference sequence). The chain's CDR3 is CASSPLLAGDEQFF. CDR3 coding DNA: TGTGCCAGCAGCCCCCTACTAGCGGGGGATGAGCAGTTCTTC.

The V gene is TRBV7-3, the J gene TRBJ2-2; perhaps TRBD2 as D (5 bases). The CDR3 runs 15 residues. In germline, CDR1 is SGHTA, CDR2 FQGTGA. With 4 bases removed from V and 7 bases from J, the gap between germline ends came to 16 bases. As DNA, the CDR3 is TGTGCCAGCAGCTACCAAACGGGGTTCTTCGGGGAGCTGTTTTTT. Its protein is CASSYQTGFFGELFF.

This rearrangement joins TRBV28 to TRBJ1-2, with 8 positions matching TRBD1. This CDR3 spans 15 amino acids. Germline CDR1 is MDHEN and CDR2 is SYDVKM. V trimming: 7 bases; J trimming: 5 bases; junction bases outside the gene matches: 12. Written as DNA, the CDR3 is TGTGCCAGCACCCTCCTCTCAGGGGGCCCTTATGGCTACACCTTC. Amino acids: CASTLLSGGPYGYTF.

This clone was observed once. This chain links TRBV7-3 with TRBJ2-7; 11 nucleotides line up with TRBD1. The ends lost 4 bases at V and 1 base at J; junction bases unmatched: 3. From germline, CDR1 is SGHTA and CDR2 FQGTGA. The length of the CDR3 is 15 residues. The CDR3 DNA follows: TGTGCCAGCAGCTGGACAGGGGGCGCTTCCTACGAGCAGTACTTC. Residues: CASSWTGGASYEQYF.

The chain has TRBV4-3 and TRBJ2-1; 13 bases match TRBD2. In germline, CDR1 is LGHNA, CDR2 YSLEER. There are 17 residues in the CDR3. With 0 bases clipped from V and 7 bases from J, the junction kept 6 bases outside the gene matches. The CDR3: CASSQDIGTSGINEQFF. CDR3 sequence (DNA): TGCGCCAGCAGCCAAGATATAGGGACTAGCGGGATAAATGAGCAGTTCTTC.

This clone was seen ten or more times. The gene calls are TRBV6-1 and TRBJ2-1, with D uncertain. The CDR3 length is 13 residues. Trimming removed 6 bases from V and 0 bases from J, with 6 bases in between. Germline loops: CDR1 MNHNS, CDR2 SASEGT. The CDR3 DNA follows: TGTGCCAGCAGGAAAAGCTCCTACAATGAGCAGTTCTTC. Its protein is CASRKSSYNEQFF.

The rearrangement uses TRBV5-1 and TRBJ1-1; D might be TRBD1 (5 bases). The V gene lost 0 bases and the J gene lost 4 bases, with 10 bases spanning the gap. CDR3 length: 14 amino acids. The germline V gene encodes CDR1 SGHRS and CDR2 YFSETQ. Here the CDR3 reads CASSLGQGGTEAFF. Written as DNA, the CDR3 is TGCGCCAGCAGCTTGGGTCAGGGTGGCACTGAAGCTTTCTTT. The complete variable domain, with remaining parts taken from reference TRBV5-1 and TRBJ1-1, reads KAGVTQTPRYLIKTRGQQVTLSCSPISGHRSVSWYQQTPGQGLQFLFEYFSETQRNKGNFPGRFSGRQFSNSRSEMNVSTLELGDSALYLCASSLGQGGTEAFFGQGTRLTVV.

The chain couples TRBV4-1 to TRBJ1-5; D is possibly TRBD1 (6 bases). This CDR3 spans 17 amino acids. V was clipped by 0 bases and J by 0 bases, with 12 bases between them. Looked up from germline, CDR1 is MGHRA and CDR2 is YSYEKL. Written as DNA, the CDR3 is TGCGCCAGCAGCCAAGAAAAGGGGGGGCATAGCAATCAGCCCCAGCATTTT. Protein: CASSQEKGGHSNQPQHF.